This TCR beta chain was recovered during a study of OX40 agonist ivuxolimab in advanced cancers. Here immunoSEQ multiplex PCR was the method, and the copy in TCRdb shows in-frame clones only, minus some. The sample lists 70,000 or so clones, just under 85% seen once, with around 6.4% in the top ten. The CDR3 extends over 16 amino acids. Trimming removed 0 bases from V and 1 base from J; junction bases left unmatched: 4. Looked up from germline, CDR1 is SGHRS and CDR2 is YFSETQ. Sample: CD4+ or CD8+ T cells sorted from blood, taken in a trial of the OX40 agonist ivuxolimab. The chain combines TRBV5-1 with TRBJ2-3, with 8 bases fitting TRBD2. The receptor was isolated from an adult with an advanced solid tumor such as melanoma, head and neck, liver or kidney cancer. This chain's CDR3 is CASSLAATSGTDTQYF. CDR3 nucleotides: TGCGCCAGCAGCTTGGCGGCGACTAGCGGCACAGATACGCAGTATTTT.